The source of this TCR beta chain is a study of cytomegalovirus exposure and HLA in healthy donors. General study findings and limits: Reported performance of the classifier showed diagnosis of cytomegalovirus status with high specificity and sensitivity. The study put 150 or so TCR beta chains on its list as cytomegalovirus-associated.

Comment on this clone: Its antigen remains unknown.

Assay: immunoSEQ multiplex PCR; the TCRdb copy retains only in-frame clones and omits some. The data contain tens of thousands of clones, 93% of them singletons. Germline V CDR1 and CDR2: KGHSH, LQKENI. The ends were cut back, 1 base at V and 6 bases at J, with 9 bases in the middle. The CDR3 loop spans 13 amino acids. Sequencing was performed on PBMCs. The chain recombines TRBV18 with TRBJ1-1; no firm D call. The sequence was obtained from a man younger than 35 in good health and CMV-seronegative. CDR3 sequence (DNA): TGTGCCAGCTCACCACTTGCGTCGGCTGAAGCTTTCTTT. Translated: CASSPLASAEAFF.